A selection of T cell receptor beta chains follows, all from one sample in a study of regulatory T cells in long-lasting Graves disease. TCRdb reprocessed the multiplex PCR reads via MiXCR and lists one record per CDR3 protein. Here the sample spans some 330,000 distinct CDR3 sequences, less than 30% being singletons. The material sequenced was peripheral blood mononuclear cells (PBMCs), taken when the disease was refractory, from a patient treated with antithyroid drugs. All receptors derive from a woman in her 40s with Graves disease. CDR3s include the opening cysteine and the closing phenylalanine or tryptophan. The D gene is left open where the match is weak. Only part of the rows carry a size: once, few, many, or a class if the clone is expanded.

TRBJ2-5	TRBD1	TRBV29-1	12	.	CSVVDRGRTQYF	TGCAGCGTTGTAGACAGGGGTCGTACCCAGTACTTC
TRBJ2-2	.	TRBV15	15	many	CATSRDQGVTGELFF	TGTGCCACCAGCAGAGACCAAGGAGTTACCGGGGAGCTGTTTTTT
TRBJ2-5	TRBD2	TRBV20-1	15	few	CSATAGGGVMETQYF	TGCAGTGCTACCGCGGGGGGGGGAGTGATGGAGACCCAGTACTTC
TRBJ1-5	.	TRBV28	12	.	CASSSDGQPQHF	TGTGCCAGCAGTTCGGACGGTCAGCCCCAGCATTTT
TRBJ1-2	.	TRBV28	14	many	CASSNRGRNYGYTF	TGTGCCAGCAGTAACCGTGGACGGAACTATGGCTACACCTTC
TRBJ2-7	.	TRBV7-2	15	many	CASSLRRDGSYEQYF	TGTGCCAGCAGCTTACGGCGGGACGGCTCCTACGAGCAGTACTTC
TRBJ1-2	.	TRBV29-1	12	.	CSVDETNYGYTF	TGCAGCGTTGATGAGACTAACTATGGCTACACCTTC
TRBJ1-1	.	TRBV28	17	many	CASSLDQWGGQSTEAFF	TGTGCCAGCAGTTTAGATCAATGGGGGGGGCAAAGTACTGAAGCTTTCTTT
TRBJ2-7	.	TRBV28	14	many	CASSFNPFLGEQYF	TGTGCCAGCAGTTTTAACCCCTTTTTGGGGGAGCAGTACTTC
TRBJ2-2	.	TRBV19	19	few	CASSISGSRWGVAAGELFF	TGTGCCAGTAGCATAAGCGGAAGCCGATGGGGCGTCGCGGCCGGGGAGCTGTTTTTT
TRBJ2-2	.	TRBV28	15	many	CASSFLAANTGELFF	TGTGCCAGCAGTTTTTTAGCAGCGAACACCGGGGAGCTGTTTTTT
TRBJ1-2	TRBD1	TRBV6-1	13	.	CASSRTGRGGYTF	TGTGCCAGCAGTCGGACAGGGAGGGGTGGCTACACCTTC
TRBJ2-7	.	TRBV20-1	10	.	CSAEFYEQYF	TGCAGTGCCGAGTTCTACGAGCAGTACTTC
TRBJ2-2	.	TRBV6-1	14	many	CASSEPQTGSLLFF	TGTGCCAGCAGTGAACCCCAGACAGGAAGCTTACTGTTTTTT
TRBJ1-1	TRBD1	TRBV28	13	many	CASSSTDRERAFF	TGTGCCAGCAGTTCCACGGACAGGGAGAGAGCTTTCTTT
TRBJ2-7	.	TRBV5-6	14	.	CASSRRDFSYEQYF	TGTGCCAGCAGCAGAAGGGACTTCTCCTACGAGCAGTACTTC
TRBJ2-3	.	TRBV12-3/TRBV12-4	15	few	CASSLGRAITDTQYF	TGTGCCAGCAGTTTGGGCAGGGCGATCACAGATACGCAGTATTTT
TRBJ1-5	.	TRBV20-1	14	many	CSATTGNLNQPQHF	TGCAGTGCCACAACTGGGAACCTCAATCAGCCCCAGCATTTT
TRBJ2-7	TRBD2	TRBV29-1	15	few	CSVDRVSGRADEQYF	TGCAGCGTAGACCGAGTTAGCGGGAGGGCCGACGAGCAGTACTTC
TRBJ2-7	.	TRBV29-1	14	.	CSAISGDNNYEQYF	TGCAGCGCCATCAGCGGGGACAACAACTACGAGCAGTACTTC
TRBJ2-7	.	TRBV6-5	16	.	CASSFTAGPAGIEQYF	TGTGCCAGCAGTTTTACTGCGGGGCCTGCGGGGATCGAGCAGTACTTC
TRBJ2-7	.	TRBV5-1	15	few	CASHLDGHSTYEQYF	TGCGCCAGCCACTTGGACGGACATTCTACCTACGAGCAGTACTTC
TRBJ2-7	.	TRBV10-3	13	few	CAIRGQEGGEQYF	TGTGCCATCAGGGGTCAGGAGGGGGGCGAGCAGTACTTC
TRBJ2-3	.	TRBV30	14	few	CAWSRSGFRDTQYF	TGTGCCTGGAGTCGATCGGGGTTCCGAGATACGCAGTATTTT
TRBJ1-1	TRBD1	TRBV6-1	15	.	CASRQDRGLFTEAFF	TGTGCCAGCAGGCAAGACAGGGGGCTTTTCACTGAAGCTTTCTTT
TRBJ2-4	TRBD1	TRBV28	16	many	CASSPEGGLAKNIQYF	TGTGCCAGCAGTCCCGAAGGGGGCCTAGCCAAAAACATTCAGTACTTC
TRBJ2-7	.	TRBV20-1	12	many	CSASPGNNEQYF	TGCAGTGCTAGTCCCGGGAACAACGAGCAGTACTTC
TRBJ2-7	TRBD1	TRBV28	15	many	CASSLGTGGPYEQYF	TGTGCCAGCAGTTTAGGGACAGGGGGCCCGTACGAGCAGTACTTC
TRBJ1-1	TRBD1	TRBV7-8	12	few	CASSFNAGQVLF	TGTGCCAGCAGCTTTAACGCGGGACAGGTTCTCTTC
TRBJ1-1	.	TRBV7-9	15	few	CASSLANRVNTEAFF	TGTGCCAGCAGCTTAGCTAACAGGGTGAACACTGAAGCTTTCTTT
TRBJ2-7	TRBD2	TRBV7-6	15	.	CASSGRLAGGGEQYF	TGTGCCAGCAGCGGGAGACTAGCGGGAGGGGGGGAGCAGTACTTC
TRBJ2-2	.	TRBV10-3	12	few	CAISESIGELFF	TGTGCCATCAGTGAGTCAATCGGGGAGCTGTTTTTT
TRBJ1-5	.	TRBV2	14	many	CASSLGQGGQPQHF	TGTGCCAGCAGCTTAGGGCAGGGCGGGCAGCCCCAGCATTTT